This T cell receptor (beta chain) was captured in a study of shared clonotypes between healthy human individuals. Overall study findings and caveats: Between a handful of donors, naive CD4 clonotypes were shared at a level of approximately 5%.

With regard to this clone: Its antigen is not known. The same CDR3 can be traced to other DNA sequences in this sample.

In the original analysis: Filtering differed because ImmunoSEQ produced junction-only sequences that carried no quality scores. Clones were sequenced by immunoSEQ multiplex PCR, and TCRdb holds only the in-frame ones, with some missing. D and trimming were read from the DNA, whereas the V and J calls and clone size are those reported in that table. The sample comprises around 2,000,000 clones, about 95% of which are singletons, and around 1% rests with the top ten. The CDR3 runs to 14 residues. Trimming left V 5 bases short and J 5 bases short, with 15 bases between. Per germline, CDR1 MNHEY and CDR2 SMNVEV (reference sequence). Naive CD8 cells, CD45RO-negative and positively selected for CCR7, excluded terminally differentiated effector memory CD45RA+ cells.

The V and J genes are TRBV27 and TRBJ2-5; D possibly matches TRBD1 or TRBD2 (6 bases each). This sequence originates from a man younger than 35 in good health. The sequencing sample was made of naive CD8+ T cells sorted from blood. The CDR3 here is CASSLLGAGETQYF. The CDR3 DNA reads TGTGCCAGCAGTCTTCTGGGGGCGGGGGAGACCCAGTACTTC.